This entry features one T cell receptor (beta chain) sequence. The CDR3 has 16 amino acids. The germline gives CDR1 SGDLS, CDR2 YYNGEE. Trimming took 2 bases from V and 0 from J, leaving 13 bases between them. These data are taken from a study of shared clonotypes between healthy human individuals. Ten immunoSEQ deep assay plates served to sequence unsorted PBMC DNA. Sequencing used immunoSEQ multiplex PCR; TCRdb keeps in-frame clones, though not all of them. The table includes fewer than 600,000 clones, approximately 85% detected once. The clonotype was recovered from a woman in her thirties or forties in good health. Some clones in this sample may be carry-over from other donors' samples. The specimen was PBMCs. J is TRBJ2-3 and V is TRBV9; D remains unclear. The CDR3 DNA reads TGTGCCAGCAGCGTCCAATCAGTAATGAGCACAGATACGCAGTATTTT. It specifies CASSVQSVMSTDTQYF.